This entry lists 15 T cell receptor beta chains sequenced from one sample in a study of blood T cell repertoires in COVID-19. Only in-frame clones appear in the TCRdb table, and some are missing; sequencing was by immunoSEQ multiplex PCR. The sample consists of some 17,000 clones, around 90% of them appearing once. Sequencing was performed on peripheral blood. The source is a man aged 50 to 59 with active COVID-19.

The V gene is TRBV5-1, the J gene TRBJ2-7, with TRBD2 matching over 12 bases. V was clipped by 3 bases and J by 2 bases; unmatched bases: 6. Germline V CDR1 and CDR2: SGHRS, YFSETQ. This CDR3 has 16 amino acids. DNA for the CDR3: TGCGCCAGCAGCTCCTCACTAGCGGGAGGACCCTACGAGCAGTACTTC. The encoded protein is CASSSSLAGGPYEQYF.

The rearrangement links TRBV27 to TRBJ2-2; D may be TRBD1 (5 bases). CDR3 length equals 16 residues. Trimming pared 3 bases from V and 3 bases from J, leaving 14 bases between. CDR1 is MNHEY, CDR2 SMNVEV, per germline (reference sequence). The CDR3, as DNA: TGTGCCAGCAGTTTGCAGGGCGGATGGGACACCGGGGAGCTGTTTTTT. It is translated as CASSLQGGWDTGELFF.

This rearrangement joins TRBV19 to TRBJ2-7; 8 bases agree with TRBD1. Trimming cost V 6 bases and J 3 bases; bases outside gene matches: 7. The germline V gene has CDR1 LNHDA and CDR2 SQIVND (reference sequence). CDR3 length: 14 amino acids. Here the CDR3 reads CASSPRDRIYEQYF. The CDR3 DNA follows: TGTGCCAGTAGCCCAAGGGACAGGATCTACGAGCAGTACTTC.

The chain combines TRBV6-5 with TRBJ1-5, with D hard to call. With 9 bases removed from V and 6 bases from J, the gap between germline ends came to 15 bases. The germline V gene encodes CDR1 MNHEY and CDR2 SVGAGI. The CDR3 is 13 amino acids. The CDR3 nucleotides read TGTGCCAGTGCGAGGACTTTGGGTCAGCCCCAGCATTTT. It translates to CASARTLGQPQHF.

The chain links TRBV10-3 to TRBJ2-2, with D maybe TRBD2 (5 bases). CDR1 and CDR2 from the germline V gene are ENHRY and SYGVKD. This CDR3 is 14 amino acids long. V lost 3 bases and J 5 bases, leaving 10 bases between the germline ends. The CDR3: CAISDSTGTGELFF. CDR3 coding DNA: TGTGCCATCAGTGATTCCACGGGGACCGGGGAGCTGTTTTTT.

V usage is TRBV28 and J usage is TRBJ2-6, with D unresolved. Trimming pared 3 bases from V and 0 bases from J, leaving 3 bases between. The CDR3 is made up of 14 amino acids. Germline V gives CDR1 MDHEN, CDR2 SYDVKM. CDR3 sequence: CASSFLSGANVLTF. In DNA, the CDR3 is TGTGCCAGCAGTTTCCTCTCTGGGGCCAACGTCCTGACTTTC.

The gene calls are TRBV29-1 and TRBJ1-2; D remains ambiguous. CDR1 is SQVTM, CDR2 ANQGSEA, per germline. Trimming cost V 4 bases and J 8 bases, with 20 bases left between them. CDR3 length: 14 residues. The CDR3 protein is CSVVVEGWQRGYTF. The DNA for the CDR3 is TGCAGCGTTGTAGTGGAAGGTTGGCAGCGCGGCTACACCTTC.

The V and J genes are TRBV19 and TRBJ2-2, with 10 bases lining up with TRBD2. Per germline, CDR1 LNHDA and CDR2 SQIVND (reference sequence). Germline trimming cut 3 bases from V and 4 bases from J; bases unmatched to any gene: 2. The length of the CDR3 is 15 residues. The CDR3 loop is CASSISSGSTGELFF. In DNA, the CDR3 is TGTGCCAGTAGTATCTCTAGCGGGAGCACCGGGGAGCTGTTTTTT.

This chain joins TRBV2 and TRBJ2-1, with D perhaps matching TRBD2 (5 bases). Germline CDR1 reads SNHLY; CDR2 reads FYNNEI. V lost 3 bases, J lost 0 bases, and 9 bases lay in between. This CDR3 is 15 amino acids long. The DNA of the CDR3 is TGTGCCAGCAGTGAGGACTCGAGCTCCTACAATGAGCAGTTCTTC. The encoded protein is CASSEDSSSYNEQFF. The whole variable domain, filled in from reference TRBV2 and TRBJ2-1, reads EPEVTQTPSHQVTQMGQEVILRCVPISNHLYFYWYRQILGQKVEFLVSFYNNEISEKSEIFDDQFSVERPDGSNFTLKIRSTKLEDSAMYFCASSEDSSSYNEQFFGPGTRLTVL.

The sample holds a few counts of this clone. The V and J genes are TRBV29-1 and TRBJ2-7; D is unresolved. The V end lost 5 bases, the J end lost 0 bases, and 8 bases lay between the germline ends. From germline, CDR1 is SQVTM and CDR2 ANQGSEA. The CDR3 runs to 12 residues. DNA of the CDR3: TGCAGCGTTACAGTGAGCTCCTACGAGCAGTACTTC. Translated: CSVTVSSYEQYF.

This clone came up once. The gene calls are TRBV7-8 and TRBJ1-1; D not certain. This CDR3 has 15 residues. The V end was cut by 3 bases, the J end by 3 bases, with 14 bases between. Looked up from germline, CDR1 is SGHVS and CDR2 is FQNEAQ. The CDR3 DNA sequence: TGTGCCAGCAGCTTTCTCTACCTTCCGTACACTGAAGCTTTCTTT. Protein sequence: CASSFLYLPYTEAFF.

The chain couples TRBV18 to TRBJ1-2; TRBD1 matches 9 bases. CDR3 size: 14 residues. J gave up 2 bases and V 5 bases, and 3 bases lay outside the gene matches. Germline V gives CDR1 KGHSH, CDR2 LQKENI. In DNA form, the CDR3 reads TGTGCCAGCTCAGGGGGACAGGGAAACTATGGCTACACCTTC. Translated, it gives CASSGGQGNYGYTF. The whole variable domain, filled in from reference TRBV18 and TRBJ1-2, reads NAGVMQNPRHLVRRRGQEARLRCSPMKGHSHVYWYRQLPEEGLKFMVYLQKENIIDESGMPKERFSAEFPKEGPSILRIQQVVRGDSAAYFCASSGGQGNYGYTFGSGTRLTVV.

This clone was seen a handful of times. The chain combines TRBV10-3 with TRBJ1-2; D is ambiguous. The germline V gene has CDR1 ENHRY and CDR2 SYGVKD. V lost 6 bases, J lost 5 bases, and 10 bases lay in between. The CDR3 loop spans 12 amino acids. This CDR3 is CAISSTVYGYTF. The CDR3, as DNA: TGTGCCATCAGCAGTACAGTATATGGCTACACCTTC.

This chain links TRBV4-3 with TRBJ2-5; TRBD2 agrees at 9 bases. The CDR3 covers 15 residues. V trimming: 1 base; J trimming: 2 bases; junction bases outside the gene matches: 2. Germline loops: CDR1 LGHNA, CDR2 YSLEER. DNA for the CDR3: TGCGCCAGCAGCCAAGTCGCGGGAGGGCAAGAGACCCAGTACTTC. It is translated as CASSQVAGGQETQYF.

The chain couples TRBV27 to TRBJ1-4; 7 positions match TRBD1. The V gene end was trimmed by 5 bases and the J gene end by 2 bases; junction bases not matched to a gene: 8. Germline loops: CDR1 MNHEY, CDR2 SMNVEV (reference sequence). The CDR3 has 16 residues. Written as DNA, the CDR3 is TGTGCCAGCAGTAATCGACAGGGAATTACTAATGAAAAACTGTTTTTT. Translated, it gives CASSNRQGITNEKLFF.